This TCR beta chain was sequenced during a study of CD8 T cells in ankylosing spondylitis. Trimming at V came to 3 bases and at J to 7 bases, leaving 9 bases not matched to a gene. Germline lookup yields CDR1 KGHDR and CDR2 SFDVKD. This CDR3 spans 17 amino acids. TCRdb reanalysed the 5' RACE reads using MiXCR and keeps one entry per CDR3 protein. The sample yields hundreds of thousands of distinct CDR3 sequences, approximately 12% seen once. As for this clonotype: What it binds is not known.

Study-level points and caveats: Typical of ankylosing spondylitis blood, it appeared, was a TCR beta motif of seven to nine highly homologous variants.

The clonotype was recovered from a male donor with ankylosing spondylitis. The chain joins TRBV24-1 to TRBJ2-1, with 12 positions matching TRBD2. Sequencing input: blood, either unsorted or a sorted T cell fraction (not recorded which). In nucleotides, the CDR3 is TGTGCCACCAGTGATCCACCTAGCGGGAGGGCCAGGAATGAGCAGTTCTTC. It specifies CATSDPPSGRARNEQFF.